This TCR beta chain comes out of a study of CXCR3-negative and CXCR3-positive naive CD8 T cells. Libraries of TRB cDNA were made by 5' RACE and carried UMIs. With the 5' RACE reads reprocessed, TCRdb shows one record per CDR3 protein and no DNA. The sample holds roughly 130,000 distinct CDR3 sequences. To note about this clonotype: Its antigen is currently unknown.

The CDR3 spans 13 residues. Overall study findings and caveats: For memory CD8+ cells diversity was much lower, but both naive subsets had comparably high diversity. The study found more hydrophobic TRB CDR3s in CXCR3-positive naive cells than in CXCR3-negative naive cells.

The sequence came from a human donor in good health. Some clones in this sample may be carry-over from other donors' samples. This chain uses TRBV23-1 with TRBJ1-1; the D call from TCRdb, TRBD1, cannot be confirmed without DNA. TRBV23-1 is designated an ORF whose function remains uncertain. Sequencing used naive CXCR3+ CD8+ T cells from blood. The subset is: CD45RO-CCR7+CD27+CD95- naive CD8+ T cells expressing CXCR3 (TNR3+). The CDR3 loop reads CASTGHPCTEAFF.